Listed below are T cell receptor beta chains from one sample, sequenced in a study of radiotherapy plus CTLA-4 blockade in lung cancer. Sequencing was performed with immunoSEQ multiplex PCR; in TCRdb, only in-frame clones are kept and a portion is missing. The data hold more than 95,000 clones, with roughly 79% observed a single time. The starting material was peripheral blood, obtained from a patient treated with radiotherapy plus ipilimumab. Receptor source: a human donor with non-small cell lung cancer who had a partial response to radiotherapy plus ipilimumab. Some clones in this sample may be carry-over from other donors' samples. Both conserved end residues are part of each CDR3. Fields, in order: clone size, J gene, D gene, V gene, CDR3 protein, CDR3 DNA. A D gene is named only where the DNA matches it firmly. Clone size, where shown, is once, few, many, or a class for clones that have expanded.

few | TRBJ1-1 | TRBD1 | TRBV6-6 | CASSYRQGNTEAFF | TGTGCCAGCAGTTACCGACAGGGGAACACTGAAGCTTTCTTT
NA | TRBJ1-1 | NA | TRBV5-1 | CASSSNILYTEAFF | TGCGCCAGCAGCTCTAATATCTTGTACACTGAAGCTTTCTTT
few | TRBJ1-2 | NA | TRBV5-4 | CASSPRAANRNYGYTF | TGTGCCAGCAGCCCGAGGGCGGCAAATCGAAACTATGGCTACACCTTC
NA | TRBJ2-1 | TRBD2 | TRBV6-4 | CASSEMAGGRYNEQLF | TGTGCCAGCAGTGAAATGGCGGGGGGGCGCTACAATGAGCAGCTCTTC
NA | TRBJ2-5 | NA | TRBV5-1 | CASTTGVGAQETQYF | TGCGCCAGCACCACTGGGGTGGGGGCACAAGAGACCCAGTACTTC
NA | TRBJ2-1 | NA | TRBV10-2 | CASIARVKDNEQFF | TGCGCCAGCATCGCACGGGTAAAGGACAATGAGCAGTTCTTC
NA | TRBJ2-7 | NA | TRBV2 | CASAPQGRGGHEQYF | TGTGCCAGCGCCCCACAGGGACGCGGAGGCCACGAGCAGTACTTC
NA | TRBJ2-1 | NA | TRBV7-3 | CASHYDGRHEGSEQFF | TGTGCCAGCCACTATGATGGTCGGCACGAGGGTAGTGAGCAGTTCTTC
NA | TRBJ1-6 | TRBD1 | TRBV5-1 | CASSKGQGESPLHF | TGCGCCAGCAGCAAGGGACAGGGTGAATCACCCCTCCACTTT
few | TRBJ1-5 | NA | TRBV28 | CASSLFGQPQHF | TGTGCCAGCAGTTTGTTCGGTCAGCCCCAGCATTTT
NA | TRBJ1-5 | NA | TRBV19 | CASNLGQANQPQHF | TGTGCCAGCAACCTGGGGCAGGCTAATCAGCCCCAGCATTTT
NA | TRBJ1-1 | NA | TRBV7-2 | CASSFPGNTEAFF | TGTGCCAGCAGCTTCCCCGGGAACACTGAAGCTTTCTTT
NA | TRBJ2-1 | TRBD2 | TRBV23-1 | CASSQCRGLAEYNEQFF | TGCGCCAGCAGTCAATGTCGGGGACTAGCGGAATACAATGAGCAGTTCTTC
NA | TRBJ1-5 | TRBD1 | TRBV7-2 | CASSRQGTEPQHF | TGTGCCAGCAGTCGACAGGGGACAGAGCCCCAGCATTTT
few | TRBJ1-4 | TRBD1 | TRBV4-1 | CASSPGTGIVEKLFF | TGCGCCAGCAGCCCCGGGACAGGGATAGTTGAAAAACTGTTTTTT
few | TRBJ1-2 | NA | TRBV18 | CASSPPDTNYGYTF | TGTGCCAGCTCACCTCCGGACACTAACTATGGCTACACCTTC
NA | TRBJ2-3 | TRBD2 | TRBV11-2 | CASSLSGAGLDTQYF | TGTGCCAGCAGCCTTAGCGGGGCCGGGTTGGATACGCAGTATTTT
NA | TRBJ2-3 | NA | TRBV6-4 | CASSDSRGPHDTQYF | TGTGCCAGCAGTGACTCGCGGGGGCCACATGATACGCAGTATTTT
NA | TRBJ2-5 | NA | TRBV5-1 | CASSPGQPQETQYF | TGCGCCAGCAGTCCTGGACAGCCCCAAGAGACCCAGTACTTC
few | TRBJ2-1 | NA | TRBV6-1 | CASSELVGDNEQFF | TGTGCCAGCAGTGAATTGGTTGGAGACAATGAGCAGTTCTTC
once | TRBJ2-2 | NA | TRBV28 | CASSPNTGELFF | TGTGCCAGCAGTCCTAACACCGGGGAGCTGTTTTTT
few | TRBJ2-2 | TRBD2 | TRBV7-2 | CASSLRGGDTGELFF | TGTGCCAGCAGCTTACGGGGGGGAGACACCGGGGAGCTGTTTTTT
NA | TRBJ2-1 | NA | TRBV13 | CASSGLRDSSYNEQFF | TGTGCCAGCAGCGGCCTCCGAGACAGCTCCTACAATGAGCAGTTCTTC
once | TRBJ2-1 | NA | TRBV9 | CASSVRGQSYNEQFF | TGTGCCAGCAGCGTGCGGGGACAGTCCTACAATGAGCAGTTCTTC
NA | TRBJ2-7 | TRBD2 | TRBV5-4 | CASSLGTSRYEQYF | TGTGCCAGCAGTCTGGGGACTAGTCGGTACGAGCAGTACTTC
NA | TRBJ1-1 | NA | TRBV5-1 | CASSLGVQSLRTEAFF | TGCGCCAGCAGCTTGGGAGTGCAATCCCTGCGGACTGAAGCTTTCTTT
NA | TRBJ2-1 | NA | TRBV9 | CASSVIGDEQFF | TGTGCCAGCAGCGTCATCGGTGATGAGCAGTTCTTC
NA | TRBJ1-4 | NA | TRBV27 | CASSRGGTNEKLFF | TGTGCCAGCAGTAGAGGGGGAACTAATGAAAAACTGTTTTTT
NA | TRBJ2-3 | NA | TRBV28 | CASRGWSADTQYF | TGTGCCAGCAGAGGATGGAGCGCAGATACGCAGTATTTT
NA | TRBJ2-7 | TRBD2 | TRBV27 | CASSKIGLAYEQYF | TGTGCCAGCTCTAAAATAGGACTAGCCTACGAGCAGTACTTC
NA | TRBJ2-7 | TRBD2 | TRBV11-3 | CASSAGTSGNGEQYF | TGTGCCAGCAGCGCAGGGACTAGCGGGAACGGCGAGCAGTACTTC
many | TRBJ1-3 | NA | TRBV7-9 | CASSLALGPRGNTIYF | TGTGCCAGCAGCTTAGCGTTGGGCCCGAGAGGAAACACCATATATTTT
NA | TRBJ1-4 | NA | TRBV4-1 | CASSPGVGVGNEKLFF | TGCGCCAGCAGCCCCGGGGTAGGCGTTGGTAATGAAAAACTGTTTTTT
NA | TRBJ2-1 | TRBD2 | TRBV9 | CASRPGLAGAYNEQFF | TGTGCCAGCAGGCCCGGACTAGCGGGGGCCTACAATGAGCAGTTCTTC
NA | TRBJ1-2 | NA | TRBV19 | CASSPGAGRTTF | TGTGCCAGTAGCCCTGGGGCAGGGCGTACGACCTTC